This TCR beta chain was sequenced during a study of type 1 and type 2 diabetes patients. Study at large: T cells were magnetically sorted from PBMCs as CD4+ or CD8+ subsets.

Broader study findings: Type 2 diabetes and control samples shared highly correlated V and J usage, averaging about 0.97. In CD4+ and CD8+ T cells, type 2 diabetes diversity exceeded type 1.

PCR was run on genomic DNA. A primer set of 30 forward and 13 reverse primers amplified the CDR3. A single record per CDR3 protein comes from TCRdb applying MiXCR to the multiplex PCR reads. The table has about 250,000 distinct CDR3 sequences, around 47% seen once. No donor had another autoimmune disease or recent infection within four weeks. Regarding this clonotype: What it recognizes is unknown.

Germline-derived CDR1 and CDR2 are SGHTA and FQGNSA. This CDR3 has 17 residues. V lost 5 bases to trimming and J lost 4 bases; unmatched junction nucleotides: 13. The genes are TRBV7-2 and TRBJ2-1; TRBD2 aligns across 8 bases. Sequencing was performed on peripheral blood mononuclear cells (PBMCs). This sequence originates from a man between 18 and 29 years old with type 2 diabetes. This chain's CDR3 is CASSPNPVIAGYNEQFF. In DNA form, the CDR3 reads TGTGCCAGCAGCCCCAACCCCGTGATAGCGGGATACAATGAGCAGTTCTTC. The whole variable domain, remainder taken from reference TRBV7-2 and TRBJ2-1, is GAGVSQSPSNKVTEKGKDVELRCDPISGHTALYWYRQSLGQGLEFLIYFQGNSAPDKSGLPSDRFSAERTGGSVSTLTIQRTQQEDSAVYLCASSPNPVIAGYNEQFFGPGTRLTVL.